The rows below give T cell receptor beta chains drawn from one sample of a study of glioma-infiltrating T cells after dendritic cell vaccination. Libraries were prepared by immunoSEQ multiplex PCR; TCRdb keeps only in-frame clonotypes and omits some of them. The data hold 90,000 to 100,000 clones, with around three quarters observed a single time. The starting material was blood, obtained before dendritic cell vaccination. These receptors were obtained from a human donor with glioblastoma. Each CDR3 is given with its conserved first and last residue. The order of the fields is J gene, V gene, CDR3 protein.

J gene: TRBJ1-2; V gene: TRBV5-1; CDR3 protein: CASSLSGVGYGYTF
J gene: TRBJ2-7; V gene: TRBV6-1; CDR3 protein: CASSRDFTYEQYF
J gene: TRBJ1-2; V gene: TRBV2; CDR3 protein: CASTREASLGGYTF
J gene: TRBJ2-2; V gene: TRBV5-1; CDR3 protein: CASSLGPWPNTGELFF
J gene: TRBJ1-1; V gene: TRBV28; CDR3 protein: CASNRQTSEAFF
J gene: TRBJ1-2; V gene: TRBV27; CDR3 protein: CASSRDSYGYTF
J gene: TRBJ2-7; V gene: TRBV10-2; CDR3 protein: CASRAGLGGAYEQYF
J gene: TRBJ1-1; V gene: TRBV18; CDR3 protein: CASSPSTGGLLMNTEAFF
J gene: TRBJ1-5; V gene: TRBV27; CDR3 protein: CASSSTGQPQHF
J gene: TRBJ1-2; V gene: TRBV6-5; CDR3 protein: CASSYGQGIDGYTF
J gene: TRBJ1-3; V gene: TRBV29-1; CDR3 protein: CSVEDTLLGNTIYF
J gene: TRBJ2-7; V gene: TRBV6-4; CDR3 protein: CASSPLAGASYEQYF
J gene: TRBJ1-3; V gene: TRBV29-1; CDR3 protein: CSVVPVSSGNTIYF
J gene: TRBJ2-7; V gene: TRBV4-1; CDR3 protein: CASSQDRGQSHYEQYF
J gene: TRBJ1-5; V gene: TRBV30; CDR3 protein: CAWSRQGGGYSNQPQHF
J gene: TRBJ1-2; V gene: TRBV20-1; CDR3 protein: CSARSGAGYTF
J gene: TRBJ2-7; V gene: TRBV19; CDR3 protein: CASRPLAGASYEQYF
J gene: TRBJ2-3; V gene: TRBV5-1; CDR3 protein: CASSLEGTGDTDTQYF
J gene: TRBJ2-1; V gene: TRBV15; CDR3 protein: CATSRDRYGGNEQFF
J gene: TRBJ1-2; V gene: TRBV7-9; CDR3 protein: CASSNDLLGGYTF
J gene: TRBJ1-1; V gene: TRBV30; CDR3 protein: CAWSFSGQGTEAFF
J gene: TRBJ1-5; V gene: TRBV5-6; CDR3 protein: CASSFSGVYSNQPQHF
J gene: TRBJ2-2; V gene: TRBV15; CDR3 protein: CATSRDFRAAGLTGELFF
J gene: TRBJ1-1; V gene: TRBV2; CDR3 protein: CASNGQIINTEAFF
J gene: TRBJ2-3; V gene: TRBV7-6; CDR3 protein: CASSLTTSGAPDTQYF
J gene: TRBJ2-4; V gene: TRBV6-1; CDR3 protein: CASSELGLLELAKNIQYF
J gene: TRBJ2-6; V gene: TRBV28; CDR3 protein: CASTKRRGPGANVLTF
J gene: TRBJ1-1; V gene: TRBV5-1; CDR3 protein: CASSLERRGVEAFF
J gene: TRBJ1-2; V gene: TRBV5-1; CDR3 protein: CASSLIPSGEGGYGYTF
J gene: TRBJ1-5; V gene: TRBV19; CDR3 protein: CASSWTGGNQPQHF
J gene: TRBJ1-2; V gene: TRBV19; CDR3 protein: CASSISQGYGYTF
J gene: TRBJ1-2; V gene: TRBV6-1; CDR3 protein: CASSESPTGYGYTF
J gene: TRBJ2-3; V gene: TRBV5-4; CDR3 protein: CASSLRTSGSADTQYF
J gene: TRBJ2-3; V gene: TRBV9; CDR3 protein: CASSVAPGLAGRTDTQYF
J gene: TRBJ2-5; V gene: TRBV6-5; CDR3 protein: CASSYWTGQETQYF
J gene: TRBJ1-6; V gene: TRBV19; CDR3 protein: CASNKSGQNSPLHF
J gene: TRBJ1-3; V gene: TRBV12-5; CDR3 protein: CASGQGISGNTIYF
J gene: TRBJ1-6; V gene: TRBV2; CDR3 protein: CASSGTGRNSPLHF
J gene: TRBJ1-2; V gene: TRBV9; CDR3 protein: CASSVDRADGYTF
J gene: TRBJ2-1; V gene: TRBV19; CDR3 protein: CASSLLNHRGPDEQFF
J gene: TRBJ1-5; V gene: TRBV6-4; CDR3 protein: CASSTTRGNSNQPQHF
J gene: TRBJ1-4; V gene: TRBV30; CDR3 protein: CAWGQSNEKLFF
J gene: TRBJ2-3; V gene: TRBV27; CDR3 protein: CASSGGSGRATDTQYF
J gene: TRBJ2-3; V gene: TRBV5-1; CDR3 protein: CASSLVFASSGFGDTQYF
J gene: TRBJ2-7; V gene: TRBV18; CDR3 protein: CASSPQDSDEQYF
J gene: TRBJ2-3; V gene: TRBV10-2; CDR3 protein: CASGGRTDTQYF
J gene: TRBJ2-1; V gene: TRBV6-5; CDR3 protein: CASSYGSGVGNEQFF
J gene: TRBJ1-1; V gene: TRBV10-3; CDR3 protein: CAIRETGTEAFF